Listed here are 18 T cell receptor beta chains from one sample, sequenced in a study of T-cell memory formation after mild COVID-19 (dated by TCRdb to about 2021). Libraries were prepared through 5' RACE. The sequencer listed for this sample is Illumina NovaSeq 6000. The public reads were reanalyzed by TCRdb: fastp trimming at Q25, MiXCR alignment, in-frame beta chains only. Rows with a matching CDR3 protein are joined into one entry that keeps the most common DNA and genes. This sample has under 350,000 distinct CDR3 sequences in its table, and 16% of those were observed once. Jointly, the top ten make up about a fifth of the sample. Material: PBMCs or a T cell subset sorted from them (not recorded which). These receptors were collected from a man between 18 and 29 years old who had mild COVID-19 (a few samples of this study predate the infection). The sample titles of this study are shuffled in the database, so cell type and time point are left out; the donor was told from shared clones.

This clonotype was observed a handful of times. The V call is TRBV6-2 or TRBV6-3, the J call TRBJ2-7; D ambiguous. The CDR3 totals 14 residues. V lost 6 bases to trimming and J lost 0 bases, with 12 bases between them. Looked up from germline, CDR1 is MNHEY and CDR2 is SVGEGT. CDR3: CASSKLVDSYEQYF. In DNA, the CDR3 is TGTGCCAGCAGCAAGTTGGTAGACTCCTACGAGCAGTACTTC.

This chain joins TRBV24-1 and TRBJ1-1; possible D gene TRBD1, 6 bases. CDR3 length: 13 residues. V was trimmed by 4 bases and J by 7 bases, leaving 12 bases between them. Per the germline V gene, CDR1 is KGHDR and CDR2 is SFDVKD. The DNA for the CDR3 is TGTGCCACCAGTGACCCGGACAGACTTGAAGCTTTCTTT. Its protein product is CATSDPDRLEAFF.

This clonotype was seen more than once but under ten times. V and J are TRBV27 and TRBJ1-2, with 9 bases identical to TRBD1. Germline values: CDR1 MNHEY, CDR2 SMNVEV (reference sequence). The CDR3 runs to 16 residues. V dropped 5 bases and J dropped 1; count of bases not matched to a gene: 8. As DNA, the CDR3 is TGTGCCAGCAGTACCCTGGACAGGGGAGTTAACTATGGCTACACCTTC. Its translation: CASSTLDRGVNYGYTF.

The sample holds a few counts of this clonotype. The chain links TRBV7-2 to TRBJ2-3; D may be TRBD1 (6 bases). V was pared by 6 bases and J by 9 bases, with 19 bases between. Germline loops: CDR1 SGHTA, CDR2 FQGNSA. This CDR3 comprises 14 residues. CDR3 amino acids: CASSKQGKAPTQYF. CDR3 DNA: TGTGCCAGCAGTAAACAGGGAAAGGCGCCAACGCAGTATTTT. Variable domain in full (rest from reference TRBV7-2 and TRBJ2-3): GAGVSQSPSNKVTEKGKDVELRCDPISGHTALYWYRQSLGQGLEFLIYFQGNSAPDKSGLPSDRFSAERTGGSVSTLTIQRTQQEDSAVYLCASSKQGKAPTQYFGPGTRLTVL.

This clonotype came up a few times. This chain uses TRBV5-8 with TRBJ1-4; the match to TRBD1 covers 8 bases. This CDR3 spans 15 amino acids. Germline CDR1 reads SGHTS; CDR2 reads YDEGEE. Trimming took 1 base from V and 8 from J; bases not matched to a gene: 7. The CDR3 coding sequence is TGTGCCAGCAGCTTGACAGGGGGAGTTTACGAAAAACTGTTTTTT. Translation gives CASSLTGGVYEKLFF.

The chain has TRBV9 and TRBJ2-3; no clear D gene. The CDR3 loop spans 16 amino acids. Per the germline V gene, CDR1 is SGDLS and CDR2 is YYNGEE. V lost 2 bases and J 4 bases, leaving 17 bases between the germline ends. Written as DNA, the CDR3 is TGTGCCAGCAGCGTTGAACGAGTCACACCTGCAGATACGCAGTATTTT. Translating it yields CASSVERVTPADTQYF.

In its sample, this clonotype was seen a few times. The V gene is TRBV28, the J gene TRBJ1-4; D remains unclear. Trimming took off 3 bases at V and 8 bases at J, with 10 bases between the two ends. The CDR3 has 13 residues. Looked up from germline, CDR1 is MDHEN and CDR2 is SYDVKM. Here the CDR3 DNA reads TGTGCCAGCAGTTTGCAGACTTCGGAAAAACTGTTTTTT. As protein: CASSLQTSEKLFF.

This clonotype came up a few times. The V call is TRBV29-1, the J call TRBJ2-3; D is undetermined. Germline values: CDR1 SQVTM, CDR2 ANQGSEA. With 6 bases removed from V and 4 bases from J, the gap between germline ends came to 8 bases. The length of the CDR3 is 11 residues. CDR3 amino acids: CSVGAPDTQYF. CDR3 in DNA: TGCAGCGTAGGAGCCCCAGATACGCAGTATTTT.

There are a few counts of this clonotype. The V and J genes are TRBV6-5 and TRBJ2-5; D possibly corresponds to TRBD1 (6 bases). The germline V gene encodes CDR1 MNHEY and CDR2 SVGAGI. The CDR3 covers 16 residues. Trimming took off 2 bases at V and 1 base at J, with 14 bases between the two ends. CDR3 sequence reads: CASSYSLGTLQETQYF. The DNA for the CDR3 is TGTGCCAGCAGTTACAGTTTGGGGACACTCCAAGAGACCCAGTACTTC.

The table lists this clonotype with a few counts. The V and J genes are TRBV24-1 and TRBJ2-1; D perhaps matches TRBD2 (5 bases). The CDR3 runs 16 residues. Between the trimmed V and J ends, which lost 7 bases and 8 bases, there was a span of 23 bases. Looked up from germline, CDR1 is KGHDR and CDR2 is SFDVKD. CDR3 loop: CATRDYPRIAWDEQFF. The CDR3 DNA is TGTGCCACCAGAGACTATCCTCGAATTGCCTGGGATGAGCAGTTCTTC.

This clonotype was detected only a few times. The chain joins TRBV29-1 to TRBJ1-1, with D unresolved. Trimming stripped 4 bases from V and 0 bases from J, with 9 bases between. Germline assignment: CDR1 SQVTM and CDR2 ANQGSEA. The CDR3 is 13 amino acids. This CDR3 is CSVVGLLNTEAFF. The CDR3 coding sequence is TGCAGCGTTGTAGGGTTACTGAACACTGAAGCTTTCTTT.

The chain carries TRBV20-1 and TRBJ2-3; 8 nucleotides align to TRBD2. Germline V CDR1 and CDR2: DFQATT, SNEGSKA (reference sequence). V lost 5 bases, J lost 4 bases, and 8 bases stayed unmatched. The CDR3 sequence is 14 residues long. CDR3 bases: TGCAGTGCTGCCAGCGGGGGCATCGCAGATACGCAGTATTTT. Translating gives CSAASGGIADTQYF.

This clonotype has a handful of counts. The CDR3 spells CASSVGALQPQHF. The CDR3 region has the DNA TGTGCCAGCAGCGTAGGGGCCCTTCAGCCCCAGCATTTT. The chain uses TRBV7-2 and TRBJ1-5; perhaps TRBD1 as D (5 bases). Germline V gene sequence: CDR1 SGHTA, CDR2 FQGNSA. Trimming removed 5 bases at V and 6 bases at J, with 11 bases between. This CDR3 is 13 amino acids long.

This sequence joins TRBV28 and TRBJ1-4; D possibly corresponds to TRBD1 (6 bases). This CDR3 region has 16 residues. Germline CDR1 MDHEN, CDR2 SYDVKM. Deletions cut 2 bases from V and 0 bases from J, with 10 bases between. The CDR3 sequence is CASSLRWGPTNEKLFF. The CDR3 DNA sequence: TGTGCCAGCAGTTTACGGTGGGGGCCAACTAATGAAAAACTGTTTTTT.

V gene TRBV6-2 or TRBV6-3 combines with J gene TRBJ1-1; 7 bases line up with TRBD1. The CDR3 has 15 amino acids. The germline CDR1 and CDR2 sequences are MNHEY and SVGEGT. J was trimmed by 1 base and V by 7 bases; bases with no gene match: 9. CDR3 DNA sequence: TGTGCCAGCACCGGCGCCGACAGGGCGAACACTGAAGCTTTCTTT. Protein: CASTGADRANTEAFF.

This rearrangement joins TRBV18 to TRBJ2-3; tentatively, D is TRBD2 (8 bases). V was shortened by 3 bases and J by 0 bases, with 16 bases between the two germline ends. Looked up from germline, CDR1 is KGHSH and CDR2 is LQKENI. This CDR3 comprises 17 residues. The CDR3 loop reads CASSPIAGQSSTDTQYF. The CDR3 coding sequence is TGTGCCAGCTCACCTATAGCGGGACAGAGTAGCACAGATACGCAGTATTTT.

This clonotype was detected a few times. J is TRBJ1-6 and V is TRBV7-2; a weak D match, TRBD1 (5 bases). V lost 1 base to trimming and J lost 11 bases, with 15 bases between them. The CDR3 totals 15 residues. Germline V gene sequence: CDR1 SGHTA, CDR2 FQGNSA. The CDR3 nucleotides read TGTGCCAGCAGCTTAGGAGGGCAGGGCATGACACCCCTCCACTTT. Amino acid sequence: CASSLGGQGMTPLHF.

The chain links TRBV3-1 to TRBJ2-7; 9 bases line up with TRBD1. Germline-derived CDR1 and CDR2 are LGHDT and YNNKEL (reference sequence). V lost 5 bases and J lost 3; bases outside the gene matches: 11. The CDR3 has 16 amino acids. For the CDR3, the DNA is TGTGCCAGCAGCTCAACGGGGACAGGGAGGGACTACGAGCAGTACGTC. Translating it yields CASSSTGTGRDYEQYV.